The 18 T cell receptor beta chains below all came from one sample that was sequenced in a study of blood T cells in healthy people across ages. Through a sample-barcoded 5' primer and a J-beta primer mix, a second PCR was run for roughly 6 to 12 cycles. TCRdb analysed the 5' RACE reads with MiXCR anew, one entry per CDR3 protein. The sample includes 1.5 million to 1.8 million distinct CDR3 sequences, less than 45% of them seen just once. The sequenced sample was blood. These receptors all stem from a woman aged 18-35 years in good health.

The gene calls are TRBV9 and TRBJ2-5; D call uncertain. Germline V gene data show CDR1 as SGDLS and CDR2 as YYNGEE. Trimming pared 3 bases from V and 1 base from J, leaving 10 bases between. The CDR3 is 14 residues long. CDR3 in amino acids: CASSAAGLQETQYF. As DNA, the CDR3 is TGTGCCAGCAGCGCAGCAGGCCTCCAAGAGACCCAGTACTTC.

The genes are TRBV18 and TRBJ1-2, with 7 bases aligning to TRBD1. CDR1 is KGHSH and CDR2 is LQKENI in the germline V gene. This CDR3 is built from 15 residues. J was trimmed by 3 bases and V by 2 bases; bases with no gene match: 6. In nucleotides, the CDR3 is TGTGCCAGCTCACCAGGACAGGAGGCCTACTATGGCTACACCTTC. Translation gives CASSPGQEAYYGYTF.

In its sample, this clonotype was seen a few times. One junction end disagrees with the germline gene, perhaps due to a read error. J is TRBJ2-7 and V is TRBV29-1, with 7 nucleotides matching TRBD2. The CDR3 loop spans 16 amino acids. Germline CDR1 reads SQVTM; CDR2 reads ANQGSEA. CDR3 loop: CSVVRLAATRLHEQYF. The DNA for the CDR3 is TGCAGCGTTGTGCGTCTAGCGGCCACTCGCCTGCATGAGCAGTACTTT.

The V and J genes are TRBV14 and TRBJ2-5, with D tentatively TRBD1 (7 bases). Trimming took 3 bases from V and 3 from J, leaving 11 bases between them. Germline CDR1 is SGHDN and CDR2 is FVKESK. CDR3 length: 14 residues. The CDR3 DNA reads TGTGCCAGCAGCCAGCGGGACAGAAAAGAGACCCAGTACTTC. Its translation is CASSQRDRKETQYF.

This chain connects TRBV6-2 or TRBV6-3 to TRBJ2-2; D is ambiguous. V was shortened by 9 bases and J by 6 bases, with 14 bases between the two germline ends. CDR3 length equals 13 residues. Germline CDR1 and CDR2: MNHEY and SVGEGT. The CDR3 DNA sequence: TGTGCCAGTAATGTACTGGGTCCCGGGGAGCTGTTTTTT. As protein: CASNVLGPGELFF.

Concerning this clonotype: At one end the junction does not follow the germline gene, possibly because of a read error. For the CDR3, the DNA is TGTGCCTGCAGCGCCTTACGGGTAGCAGATACGCAGTATTTT. It specifies CACSALRVADTQYF. The V gene is TRBV9, the J gene TRBJ2-3; no reliable D call. In germline, CDR1 is SGDLS, CDR2 YYNGEE. The CDR3 has 14 amino acids.

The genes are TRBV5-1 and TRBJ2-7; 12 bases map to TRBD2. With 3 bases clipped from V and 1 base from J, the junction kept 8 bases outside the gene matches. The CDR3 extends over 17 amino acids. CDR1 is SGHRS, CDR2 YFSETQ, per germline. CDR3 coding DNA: TGCGCCAGCAGCTGGGCGCCTGGACTAGCGGGATCCTACGAGCAGTACTTC. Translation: CASSWAPGLAGSYEQYF.

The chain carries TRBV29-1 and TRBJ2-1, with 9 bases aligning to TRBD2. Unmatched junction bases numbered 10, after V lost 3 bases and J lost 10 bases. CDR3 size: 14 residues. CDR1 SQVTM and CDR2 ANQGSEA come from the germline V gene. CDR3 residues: CSVDGLAGLREQFF. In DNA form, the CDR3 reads TGCAGCGTTGATGGGCTAGCGGGATTGAGGGAGCAGTTCTTC.

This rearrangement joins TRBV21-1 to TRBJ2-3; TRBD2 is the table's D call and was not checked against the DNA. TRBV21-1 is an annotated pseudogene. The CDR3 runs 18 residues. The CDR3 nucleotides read TGTGCCAGCAGCAAAGAGTCTGGGCGGGGGGCCGGGACAGATACGCAGTATTTT. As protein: CASSKESGRGAGTDTQYF.

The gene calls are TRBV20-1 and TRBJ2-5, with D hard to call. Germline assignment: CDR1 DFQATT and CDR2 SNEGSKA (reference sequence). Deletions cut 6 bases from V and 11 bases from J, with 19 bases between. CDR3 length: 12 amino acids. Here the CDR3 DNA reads TGCAGTGCCAGCTTAACGGTATGTGAGCAGTACTTC. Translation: CSASLTVCEQYF.

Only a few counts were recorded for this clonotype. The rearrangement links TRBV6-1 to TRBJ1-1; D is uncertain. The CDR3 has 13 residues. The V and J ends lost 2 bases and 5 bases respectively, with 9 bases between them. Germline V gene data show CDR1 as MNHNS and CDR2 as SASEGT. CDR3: CASSEQALTEAFF. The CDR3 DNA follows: TGTGCCAGCAGTGAACAGGCCTTGACTGAAGCTTTCTTT.

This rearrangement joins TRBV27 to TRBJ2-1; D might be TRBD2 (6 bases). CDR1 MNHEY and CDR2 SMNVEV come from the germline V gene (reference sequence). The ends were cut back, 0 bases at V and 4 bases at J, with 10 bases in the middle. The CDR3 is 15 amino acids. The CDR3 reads CASSLSPGVYNEQFF. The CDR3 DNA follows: TGTGCCAGCAGTTTATCACCGGGAGTTTACAATGAGCAGTTCTTC.

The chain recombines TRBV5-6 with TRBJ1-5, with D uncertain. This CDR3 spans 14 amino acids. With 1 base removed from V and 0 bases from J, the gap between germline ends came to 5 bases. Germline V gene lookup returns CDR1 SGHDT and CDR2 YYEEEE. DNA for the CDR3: TGTGCCAGCAGCTTGTTCAGTAGCAATCAGCCCCAGCATTTT. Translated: CASSLFSSNQPQHF.

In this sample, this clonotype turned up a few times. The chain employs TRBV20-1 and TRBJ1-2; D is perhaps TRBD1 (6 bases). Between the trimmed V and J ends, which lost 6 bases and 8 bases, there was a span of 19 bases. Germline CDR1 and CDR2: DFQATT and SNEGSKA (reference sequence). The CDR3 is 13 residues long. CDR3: CSAGGPNRGGYTF. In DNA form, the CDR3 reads TGCAGTGCAGGGGGACCCAATAGGGGCGGCTACACCTTC.

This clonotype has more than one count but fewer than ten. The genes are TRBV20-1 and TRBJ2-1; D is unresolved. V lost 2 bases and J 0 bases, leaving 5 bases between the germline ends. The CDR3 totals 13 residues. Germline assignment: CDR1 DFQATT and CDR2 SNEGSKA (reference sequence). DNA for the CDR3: TGCAGTGCTAGACAGACCTCCTACAATGAGCAGTTCTTC. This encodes CSARQTSYNEQFF.

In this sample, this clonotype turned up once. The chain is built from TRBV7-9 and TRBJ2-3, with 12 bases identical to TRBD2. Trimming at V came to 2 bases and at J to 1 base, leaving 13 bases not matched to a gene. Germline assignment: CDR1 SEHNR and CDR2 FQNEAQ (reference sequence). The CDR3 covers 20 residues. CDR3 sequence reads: CASSLPLGLAGGPCTDTQYF. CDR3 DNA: TGTGCCAGCAGCTTACCGCTGGGGCTAGCGGGAGGGCCCTGCACAGATACGCAGTATTTT.

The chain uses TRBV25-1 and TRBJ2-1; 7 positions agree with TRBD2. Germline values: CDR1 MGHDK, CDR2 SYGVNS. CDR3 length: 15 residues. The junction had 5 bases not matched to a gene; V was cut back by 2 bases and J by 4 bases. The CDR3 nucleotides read TGTGCCAGCAGTGAAGGCGGGAGTGGATACAATGAGCAGTTCTTC. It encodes CASSEGGSGYNEQFF.

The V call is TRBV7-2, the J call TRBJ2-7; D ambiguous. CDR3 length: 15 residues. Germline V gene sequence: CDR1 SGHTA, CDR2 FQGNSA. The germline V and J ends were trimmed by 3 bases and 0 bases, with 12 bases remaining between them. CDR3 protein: CASSFSSVPSYEQYF. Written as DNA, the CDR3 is TGTGCCAGCAGCTTCAGTTCGGTGCCCTCCTACGAGCAGTACTTC.